Listed below are T cell receptor beta chains from one sample, sequenced in a study of control samples from healthy donors and cancer patients. Assay: immunoSEQ multiplex PCR; the TCRdb copy retains only in-frame clones and omits some. The sample carries some 150,000 clones, 91% recorded once. The sequenced sample was blood. The source of these receptors is a woman aged 25-40 years in good health. Both conserved end residues are part of each CDR3. A D gene is named only where the DNA matches it firmly. The size entry is marked missing in some rows and otherwise reads once, few, many or a size class.

clone size: .; J gene: TRBJ1-1; CDR3 length: 14; D gene: .; V gene: TRBV4-1; CDR3 DNA: TGCGCCAGCAGCCAAGAATCCCAGAACACTGAAGCTTTCTTT; CDR3 protein: CASSQESQNTEAFF
clone size: once; J gene: TRBJ1-2; CDR3 length: 15; D gene: .; V gene: TRBV4-3; CDR3 DNA: TGCGCCAGCAGCCAAGATCGGGGCGCCTCCTATGGCTACACCTTC; CDR3 protein: CASSQDRGASYGYTF
clone size: .; J gene: TRBJ1-5; CDR3 length: 15; D gene: TRBD1; V gene: TRBV19; CDR3 DNA: TGTGCCAGTACCGTGGACAGGGGGAAGAATCAGCCCCAGCATTTT; CDR3 protein: CASTVDRGKNQPQHF
clone size: .; J gene: TRBJ1-2; CDR3 length: 15; D gene: TRBD1; V gene: TRBV18; CDR3 DNA: TGTGCCAGCTCACCGGGACAGGGAGGAAACTATGGCTACACCTTC; CDR3 protein: CASSPGQGGNYGYTF
clone size: .; J gene: TRBJ2-2; CDR3 length: 14; D gene: TRBD1; V gene: TRBV19; CDR3 DNA: TGTGCCAGTACGGACAGGGGAAACACCGGGGAGCTGTTTTTT; CDR3 protein: CASTDRGNTGELFF
clone size: .; J gene: TRBJ1-4; CDR3 length: 14; D gene: .; V gene: TRBV24-1; CDR3 DNA: TGTGCCACCAGCCGGGACGGCACGAATGAAAAACTGTTTTTT; CDR3 protein: CATSRDGTNEKLFF
clone size: .; J gene: TRBJ1-5; CDR3 length: 14; D gene: TRBD1; V gene: TRBV7-9; CDR3 DNA: TGTGCCAGCAGCCCGGACAGGCTTAATCAGCCCCAGCATTTT; CDR3 protein: CASSPDRLNQPQHF
clone size: .; J gene: TRBJ2-2; CDR3 length: 16; D gene: TRBD2; V gene: TRBV7-9; CDR3 DNA: TGTGCCAGCAGCTCGATACTAGCGGGGGTCACCGGGGAGCTGTTTTTT; CDR3 protein: CASSSILAGVTGELFF
clone size: .; J gene: TRBJ1-5; CDR3 length: 12; D gene: TRBD1; V gene: TRBV6-5; CDR3 DNA: TGTGCCAGCAGGGGACAGGGCCAGCCCCAGCATTTT; CDR3 protein: CASRGQGQPQHF
clone size: .; J gene: TRBJ1-2; CDR3 length: 14; D gene: .; V gene: TRBV5-1; CDR3 DNA: TGCGCCAGCAGCTTGGAAGTAGGGAACTATGGCTACACCTTC; CDR3 protein: CASSLEVGNYGYTF
clone size: few; J gene: TRBJ2-1; CDR3 length: 12; D gene: .; V gene: TRBV4-2; CDR3 DNA: TGTGCCAGCAGCCAAGATGACTACCAGCAGTTCTTC; CDR3 protein: CASSQDDYQQFF
clone size: .; J gene: TRBJ2-7; CDR3 length: 16; D gene: .; V gene: TRBV5-1; CDR3 DNA: TGCGCCAGCAGCCCATCGGTTGACAGGAGCTCCTACGAGCAGTACTTC; CDR3 protein: CASSPSVDRSSYEQYF
clone size: .; J gene: TRBJ2-3; CDR3 length: 13; D gene: .; V gene: TRBV7-9; CDR3 DNA: TGTGCCAGCAGCTTAGGGGGGCCAGATACGCAGTATTTT; CDR3 protein: CASSLGGPDTQYF
clone size: .; J gene: TRBJ1-1; CDR3 length: 17; D gene: .; V gene: TRBV5-1; CDR3 DNA: TGCGCCAGCAGCTTGGTGGCAGGGCCGAGGATGAACACTGAAGCTTTCTTT; CDR3 protein: CASSLVAGPRMNTEAFF
clone size: once; J gene: TRBJ2-3; CDR3 length: 15; D gene: .; V gene: TRBV7-9; CDR3 DNA: TGTGCCAGCAGCTTAGCGGGGCGGGGTACAGATACGCAGTATTTT; CDR3 protein: CASSLAGRGTDTQYF
clone size: .; J gene: TRBJ2-7; CDR3 length: 15; D gene: TRBD2; V gene: TRBV6-2/TRBV6-3; CDR3 DNA: TGTGCCAGCAGCACCTCTAGCGGGAGGAGTTACGAGCAGTACTTC; CDR3 protein: CASSTSSGRSYEQYF
clone size: .; J gene: TRBJ2-1; CDR3 length: 13; D gene: .; V gene: TRBV18; CDR3 DNA: TGTGCCAGCTCACCAAGTAGTAGCAATGAGCAGTTCTTC; CDR3 protein: CASSPSSSNEQFF
clone size: .; J gene: TRBJ2-1; CDR3 length: 12; D gene: TRBD1; V gene: TRBV6-5; CDR3 DNA: TGTGCCAGCAAGTACAGGGGGGATGAGCAGTTCTTC; CDR3 protein: CASKYRGDEQFF
clone size: .; J gene: TRBJ2-7; CDR3 length: 13; D gene: .; V gene: TRBV19; CDR3 DNA: TGTGCCAGTAGTATCCGTTATCCCTACGAGCAGTACTTC; CDR3 protein: CASSIRYPYEQYF
clone size: .; J gene: TRBJ1-1; CDR3 length: 15; D gene: .; V gene: TRBV7-9; CDR3 DNA: TGTGCCAGCAGCCCCAACAGGGTCGGGAACACTGAAGCTTTCTTT; CDR3 protein: CASSPNRVGNTEAFF
clone size: .; J gene: TRBJ1-5; CDR3 length: 15; D gene: TRBD1; V gene: TRBV5-1; CDR3 DNA: TGCGCCAGCAGCTTGTCGACAGGGGGCAATCAGCCCCAGCATTTT; CDR3 protein: CASSLSTGGNQPQHF
clone size: .; J gene: TRBJ1-5; CDR3 length: 12; D gene: .; V gene: TRBV29-1; CDR3 DNA: TGCAGCGTGGGGGCAGACAATCAGCCCCAGCATTTT; CDR3 protein: CSVGADNQPQHF
clone size: .; J gene: TRBJ2-5; CDR3 length: 14; D gene: TRBD2; V gene: TRBV5-1; CDR3 DNA: TGCGCCAGCAGCTTGGCGGGAGGTGGGGAGACCCAGTACTTC; CDR3 protein: CASSLAGGGETQYF
clone size: few; J gene: TRBJ2-7; CDR3 length: 11; D gene: .; V gene: TRBV12-5; CDR3 DNA: TGTGCTAGTGGTTTTTGGAACGAGCAGTACTTC; CDR3 protein: CASGFWNEQYF
clone size: .; J gene: TRBJ2-2; CDR3 length: 14; D gene: .; V gene: TRBV9; CDR3 DNA: TGTGCCAGCAGCACCGACAGGAACACCGGGGAGCTGTTTTTT; CDR3 protein: CASSTDRNTGELFF
clone size: .; J gene: TRBJ1-6; CDR3 length: 13; D gene: TRBD1; V gene: TRBV5-1; CDR3 DNA: TGCGCCAGCAGCACTACAGGGGAATCACCCCTCCACTTT; CDR3 protein: CASSTTGESPLHF
clone size: .; J gene: TRBJ1-4; CDR3 length: 12; D gene: .; V gene: TRBV6-5; CDR3 DNA: TGTGCCAGCAGGCAGGGTCGGGAAAAACTGTTTTTT; CDR3 protein: CASRQGREKLFF
clone size: .; J gene: TRBJ2-3; CDR3 length: 16; D gene: TRBD2; V gene: TRBV11-2; CDR3 DNA: TGTGCCAGCAGCTTCTCTCTAGCGGGGGGCCCAGATACGCAGTATTTT; CDR3 protein: CASSFSLAGGPDTQYF
clone size: .; J gene: TRBJ2-4; CDR3 length: 14; D gene: TRBD2; V gene: TRBV30; CDR3 DNA: TGTGCCTGTAACCCCGGGACTACACCAAACATTCAGTACTTC; CDR3 protein: CACNPGTTPNIQYF
clone size: .; J gene: TRBJ1-1; CDR3 length: 14; D gene: .; V gene: TRBV7-2; CDR3 DNA: TGTGCCAGCAGCTTAGGGACAGTGAACACTGAAGCTTTCTTT; CDR3 protein: CASSLGTVNTEAFF